Each of the 29 T cell receptor beta chains below was sequenced from the same sample in a study of lymphopenia after photon versus proton radiotherapy. Profiled with immunoSEQ multiplex PCR; TCRdb holds only in-frame clones, not every one. Of 30,000 to 45,000 clones detected, over 65% appear once; the ten largest clones hold under 3.5%. The material sequenced was peripheral blood, taken from a patient treated with photon-based radiotherapy. These receptor sequences come from a man aged 50 to 60 with gastric cancer.

The chain employs TRBV10-3 and TRBJ1-1; possibly TRBD1 for D (5 bases). CDR1 ENHRY and CDR2 SYGVKD come from the germline V gene. The CDR3 spans 16 residues. Deletions cut 6 bases from V and 2 bases from J, with 19 bases between. CDR3 nucleotide sequence: TGTGCCATCAGGCCTGGGACTCAAAGGGGTAACACTGAAGCTTTCTTT. It encodes CAIRPGTQRGNTEAFF.

The chain couples TRBV27 to TRBJ1-1; the D gene is possibly TRBD1 (6 bases). This CDR3 has 16 amino acids. Germline CDR1 reads MNHEY; CDR2 reads SMNVEV (reference sequence). Between the trimmed V and J ends, which lost 6 bases and 4 bases, there was a span of 21 bases. In DNA form, the CDR3 reads TGTGCCAGCAGACCACCGGGGGCAGGGTGGGGCACTGAAGCTTTCTTT. Its protein product is CASRPPGAGWGTEAFF.

The chain joins TRBV2 to TRBJ2-7; D is undetermined. The CDR3 spans 14 residues. Trimming stripped 7 bases from V and 1 base from J, with 14 bases between. Germline CDR1 reads SNHLY; CDR2 reads FYNNEI. CDR3 coding DNA: TGTGCCAGCACCGAATCCGCAGCTTCCTACGAGCAGTACTTC. Translated: CASTESAASYEQYF. The full variable domain, completed using reference TRBV2 and TRBJ2-7, is EPEVTQTPSHQVTQMGQEVILRCVPISNHLYFYWYRQILGQKVEFLVSFYNNEISEKSEIFDDQFSVERPDGSNFTLKIRSTKLEDSAMYFCASTESAASYEQYFGPGTRLTVT.

The rearrangement uses TRBV11-3 and TRBJ2-1, with 12 bases fitting TRBD2. Germline CDR1 SGHNT, CDR2 YENEEA. The V and J ends lost 2 bases and 6 bases, in that order; junction bases with no gene match: 2. CDR3 length: 15 residues. The DNA for the CDR3 is TGTGCCAGCAGCTTACTAGCGGGAGGGTTCAATGAGCAGTTCTTC. Translating it yields CASSLLAGGFNEQFF.

The gene calls are TRBV10-2 and TRBJ2-1, with a tentative D call TRBD2 (6 bases). The germline CDR1 and CDR2 sequences are WSHSY and SAAADI. The V and J ends lost 8 bases and 2 bases respectively, with 10 bases between them. There are 13 residues in the CDR3. The CDR3 DNA sequence: TGCGCCAGCTGGCGGGACCCCTACAATGAGCAGTTCTTC. Protein: CASWRDPYNEQFF.

The V call is TRBV7-9, the J call TRBJ2-1; D not certain. This CDR3 region has 14 residues. CDR1 SEHNR and CDR2 FQNEAQ come from the germline V gene (reference sequence). V was clipped by 5 bases and J by 0 bases, with 8 bases between them. The CDR3 bases are TGTGCCAGCAGCCGGGTTAGCTCCTACAATGAGCAGTTCTTC. Its protein is CASSRVSSYNEQFF.

This chain joins TRBV18 and TRBJ1-1; D uncertain. The germline V and J ends were trimmed by 4 bases and 5 bases, with 11 bases remaining between them. The CDR3 is 13 residues long. CDR1 is KGHSH and CDR2 is LQKENI in the germline V gene. The CDR3 DNA is TGTGCCAGCTCACTCAACGAGAGAACTGAAGCTTTCTTT. Amino acid sequence: CASSLNERTEAFF. The full variable domain, its missing parts supplied by reference TRBV18 and TRBJ1-1, is NAGVMQNPRHLVRRRGQEARLRCSPMKGHSHVYWYRQLPEEGLKFMVYLQKENIIDESGMPKERFSAEFPKEGPSILRIQQVVRGDSAAYFCASSLNERTEAFFGQGTRLTVV.

The chain carries TRBV11-2 and TRBJ2-1; D ambiguous. Looked up from germline, CDR1 is SGHAT and CDR2 is FQNNGV. Trimming removed 6 bases from V and 5 bases from J, with 14 bases in between. The CDR3 loop spans 14 amino acids. The CDR3, as DNA: TGTGCCAGCAGGCGGCTAGGAATGAACAATGAGCAGTTCTTC. As protein: CASRRLGMNNEQFF.

The chain carries TRBV27 and TRBJ2-7, with D perhaps TRBD2 (5 bases). Germline CDR1 reads MNHEY; CDR2 reads SMNVEV (reference sequence). Trimming pared 5 bases from V and 0 bases from J, leaving 14 bases between. This CDR3 is built from 15 residues. The CDR3 DNA follows: TGTGCCAGCAGTCCCCGGACTGCCTCCTCCTACGAGCAGTACTTC. It yields the protein CASSPRTASSYEQYF.

This sequence joins TRBV29-1 and TRBJ2-3; weak D call: TRBD2 (6 bases). The V end lost 7 bases, the J end lost 4 bases, and 9 bases lay between the germline ends. There are 11 residues in the CDR3. Germline CDR1 and CDR2: SQVTM and ANQGSEA. The CDR3 nucleotides read TGCAGCGCCGGGGACTCAGATACGCAGTATTTT. Protein: CSAGDSDTQYF.

The J gene is TRBJ1-1, the V gene TRBV13; possible D gene TRBD1, 5 bases. CDR3 size: 15 residues. Germline loops: CDR1 PRHDT, CDR2 FYEKMQ (reference sequence). Trimming removed 6 bases from V and 6 bases from J, with 20 bases in between. DNA for the CDR3: TGTGCCAGCAGTGGGGGGAGGGGTAACGGGCCTGAAGCTTTCTTT. Translation: CASSGGRGNGPEAFF.

In its sample, this clone was seen once. The V and J genes are TRBV5-6 and TRBJ1-3; D is possibly TRBD1 (5 bases). Trimming shortened V by 2 bases and J by 0 bases, and 9 bases separated the two germline ends. Per the germline V gene, CDR1 is SGHDT and CDR2 is YYEEEE. This CDR3 spans 15 amino acids. The CDR3 reads CASSFGGVSGNTIYF. The CDR3 nucleotides are TGTGCCAGCAGCTTTGGAGGGGTCTCTGGAAACACCATATATTTT.

The chain joins TRBV5-1 to TRBJ1-3; D is ambiguous. The V gene's germline CDR1 is SGHRS and CDR2 YFSETQ. V gave up 0 bases and J gave up 1 base, with 2 bases separating them. The CDR3 is made up of 13 amino acids. The CDR3: CASSLESGNTIYF. In nucleotides, the CDR3 is TGCGCCAGCAGCTTGGAGTCTGGAAACACCATATATTTT.

This clone has just one count. The chain's CDR3 is CASSNQGSGNTIYF. The DNA of the CDR3 is TGTGCCAGCAGTAACCAGGGTTCTGGAAACACCATATATTTT. The rearrangement uses TRBV28 and TRBJ1-3; the D gene is possibly TRBD1 (5 bases). The CDR3 consists of 14 residues. Trimming took off 5 bases at V and 1 base at J, with 9 bases between the two ends. Germline CDR1 MDHEN, CDR2 SYDVKM.

V is TRBV5-1 and J is TRBJ2-3; TRBD2 matches 8 bases. This CDR3 comprises 15 residues. The germline gives CDR1 SGHRS, CDR2 YFSETQ. V lost 4 bases, J lost 5 bases, and 9 bases stayed unmatched. CDR3 nucleotides: TGCGCCAGCAGCAATAGCGGGAACCCGGAAGATACGCAGTATTTT. Translation gives CASSNSGNPEDTQYF.

By sample fraction, this clone is medium-sized. The chain is built from TRBV27 and TRBJ1-2, with D tentatively TRBD1 (6 bases). Trimming cost V 4 bases and J 6 bases, with 15 bases left between them. The CDR3 runs 14 residues. Germline CDR1 reads MNHEY; CDR2 reads SMNVEV (reference sequence). The CDR3 reads CASSSHRDNDGYTF. The CDR3 DNA reads as TGTGCCAGCAGTTCACACCGGGACAACGATGGCTACACCTTC.

This clone was seen a single time. The gene calls are TRBV19 and TRBJ2-2, with D possibly being TRBD1 or TRBD2 (5 bases each). The CDR3 loop spans 13 amino acids. Germline V gene data show CDR1 as LNHDA and CDR2 as SQIVND (reference sequence). V gave up 8 bases and J gave up 3 bases, with 10 bases separating them. CDR3 coding DNA: TGTGCCAGTGGGACGGCTTACACCGGGGAGCTGTTTTTT. It encodes CASGTAYTGELFF.

The chain employs TRBV20-1 and TRBJ2-1; D is unclear. There are 11 residues in the CDR3. V dropped 5 bases and J dropped 10 bases, with 12 bases sitting between them. Germline CDR1 is DFQATT and CDR2 is SNEGSKA (reference sequence). The CDR3 DNA sequence: TGCAGTGCTTTATTTAGCAGCGAGCAGTTCTTC. This gives the protein CSALFSSEQFF.

The chain links TRBV30 to TRBJ2-3; 15 bases align to TRBD2. Germline values: CDR1 GTSNPN, CDR2 SVGIG (reference sequence). This CDR3 spans 16 amino acids. Losses at the gene ends were 7 bases for V and 2 bases for J; bases not matched to a gene: 7. CDR3 DNA sequence: TGTGCCTCAACCGGGACTAGCGGGGGGCCCACAGATACGCAGTATTTT. Its protein product is CASTGTSGGPTDTQYF.

This clone was counted once. The V gene is TRBV19, the J gene TRBJ1-2, with TRBD1 identical over 11 bases. Germline lookup yields CDR1 LNHDA and CDR2 SQIVND (reference sequence). The CDR3 consists of 16 residues. J lost 8 bases, V lost 2 bases, and 10 bases had no gene match. CDR3 in amino acids: CASSIRTGTGGYGYTF. The DNA for the CDR3 is TGTGCCAGTAGTATACGCACCGGGACAGGGGGTTACGGCTACACCTTC.

V is TRBV15 and J is TRBJ1-4; D unresolved. The CDR3 covers 18 residues. Germline CDR1 LNHNV, CDR2 YYDKDF (reference sequence). V lost 0 bases and J 0 bases, leaving 14 bases between the germline ends. CDR3 coding DNA: TGTGCCACCAGCAGAGATAATGTCATCGGGGCAACTAATGAAAAACTGTTTTTT. This translates into CATSRDNVIGATNEKLFF.

This clone was counted only a few times. The chain joins TRBV19 to TRBJ2-3; D remains unclear. This CDR3 is 15 amino acids long. CDR1 and CDR2 from the germline V gene are LNHDA and SQIVND (reference sequence). The germline V and J ends were trimmed by 3 bases and 1 base, with 11 bases remaining between them. CDR3 sequence reads: CASSIRQAGTDTQYF. The CDR3 DNA is TGTGCCAGTAGTATCCGGCAGGCGGGCACAGATACGCAGTATTTT.

This rearrangement joins TRBV7-2 to TRBJ1-1, with a possible D match to TRBD1 (5 bases). Trimming took off 0 bases at V and 10 bases at J, with 9 bases between the two ends. Looked up from germline, CDR1 is SGHTA and CDR2 is FQGNSA. This CDR3 is 12 amino acids long. DNA of the CDR3: TGTGCCAGCAGCTTAGCCAGGGCAGGAGCTTTCTTT. Protein product: CASSLARAGAFF.

The chain joins TRBV28 to TRBJ1-2; D uncertain. Trimming pared 3 bases from V and 8 bases from J, leaving 19 bases between. Germline V gene lookup returns CDR1 MDHEN and CDR2 SYDVKM. The CDR3 consists of 15 residues. CDR3 amino acids: CASSLENKVIGGYTF. CDR3 coding DNA: TGTGCCAGCAGTTTGGAAAACAAGGTAATAGGAGGCTACACCTTC.

A remark on this clone: This specimen includes other DNA sequences encoding the same CDR3. The rearrangement uses TRBV30 and TRBJ2-1; 13 nucleotides match TRBD2. CDR3 size: 15 residues. With 0 bases clipped from V and 7 bases from J, the junction kept 3 bases outside the gene matches. Germline lookup yields CDR1 GTSNPN and CDR2 SVGIG (reference sequence). In DNA, the CDR3 is TGTGCCTGGAGTGTACGACTAGCGGGAGGAAATGAGCAGTTCTTC. Translation gives CAWSVRLAGGNEQFF. Using reference TRBV30 and TRBJ2-1 for the parts outside the CDR3, the full variable domain is SQTIHQWPATLVQPVGSPLSLECTVEGTSNPNLYWYRQAAGRGLQLLFYSVGIGQISSEVPQNLSASRPQDRQFILSSKKLLLSDSGFYLCAWSVRLAGGNEQFFGPGTRLTVL.

The chain links TRBV11-2 to TRBJ2-2, with TRBD1 matching 7 bases. The CDR3 extends over 15 amino acids. CDR1 is SGHAT, CDR2 FQNNGV, per germline. With V trimmed by 5 bases and J by 0 bases, 3 bases remained unmatched. The CDR3 protein is CASSPGTANTGELFF. CDR3 in DNA: TGTGCCAGCAGCCCCGGGACAGCGAACACCGGGGAGCTGTTTTTT.

This clone has just a few counts. V and J are TRBV14 and TRBJ1-4, with TRBD1 as a possible D gene (5 bases). The V gene lost 4 bases and the J gene lost 8 bases, with 11 bases spanning the gap. Germline V gene lookup returns CDR1 SGHDN and CDR2 FVKESK. The CDR3 loop spans 13 amino acids. This chain's CDR3 is CASSRQGWEKLFF. In DNA, the CDR3 is TGTGCCAGCAGCCGGCAGGGCTGGGAAAAACTGTTTTTT.

This clone showed up just a few times. This sequence joins TRBV7-9 and TRBJ2-7; 12 positions match TRBD2. V dropped 4 bases and J dropped 6; count of bases not matched to a gene: 10. The CDR3 is made up of 16 amino acids. CDR1 is SEHNR, CDR2 FQNEAQ, per germline (reference sequence). CDR3 amino acids: CASSYQTSGSVGEQYF. The CDR3 DNA is TGTGCCAGCAGCTACCAGACTAGCGGGAGTGTGGGCGAGCAGTACTTC.

The chain combines TRBV11-2 with TRBJ2-1; D possibly uses TRBD1 or TRBD2 (5 bases each). CDR1 is SGHAT and CDR2 is FQNNGV in the germline V gene. Trimming pared 6 bases from V and 8 bases from J, leaving 14 bases between. This CDR3 contains 13 residues. CDR3 amino acids: CASSRDRGDEQFF. The CDR3, as DNA: TGTGCCAGCAGTCGGGACCGAGGGGATGAGCAGTTCTTC.